The following is a TCR beta chain sequence with its context. Sequencing used immunoSEQ multiplex PCR; TCRdb keeps in-frame clones, though not all of them. The sample includes some 490,000 clones, 80% to 90% of them seen just once. The source of the sample is a study of blood T cell repertoires in COVID-19. V gave up 1 base and J gave up 4 bases; unmatched junction bases: 10. The CDR3 length is 17 residues. Germline CDR1 MNHGY, CDR2 SVAAGI. The V gene is TRBV6-9, the J gene TRBJ2-1, with 7 bases lining up with TRBD2. The source of this sequence is a human donor in a cohort sampled during active COVID-19. The sample consisted of peripheral blood. This CDR3 is CASSYWRASGDYNEQFF. Here the CDR3 DNA reads TGTGCCAGCAGTTATTGGAGAGCTAGCGGAGATTACAATGAGCAGTTCTTC.